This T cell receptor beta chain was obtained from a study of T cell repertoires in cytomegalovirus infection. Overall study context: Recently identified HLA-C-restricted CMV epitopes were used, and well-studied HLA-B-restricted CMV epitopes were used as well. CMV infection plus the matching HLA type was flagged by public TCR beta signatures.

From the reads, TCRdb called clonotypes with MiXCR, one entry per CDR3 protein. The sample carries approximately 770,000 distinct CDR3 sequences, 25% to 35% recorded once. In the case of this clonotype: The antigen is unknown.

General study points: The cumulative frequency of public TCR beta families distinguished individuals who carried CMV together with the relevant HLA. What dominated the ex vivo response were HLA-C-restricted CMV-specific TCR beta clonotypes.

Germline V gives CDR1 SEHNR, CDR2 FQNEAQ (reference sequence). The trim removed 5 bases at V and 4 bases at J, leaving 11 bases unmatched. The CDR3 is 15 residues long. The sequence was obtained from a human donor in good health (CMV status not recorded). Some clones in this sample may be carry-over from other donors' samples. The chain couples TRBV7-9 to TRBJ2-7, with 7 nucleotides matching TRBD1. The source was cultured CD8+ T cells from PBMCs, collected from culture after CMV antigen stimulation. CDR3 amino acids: CASSGWTGPSYEQYF. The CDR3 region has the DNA TGTGCCAGCAGCGGATGGACAGGCCCTTCGTACGAGCAGTACTTC.